This T cell receptor (beta chain) came from a study of control samples from healthy donors and cancer patients. The repertoire was sequenced with immunoSEQ multiplex PCR; TCRdb's copy has only in-frame clones and lacks some. The repertoire holds tens of thousands of clones, with approximately 84% as singletons. This CDR3 has 15 amino acids. The V and J ends lost 0 bases and 4 bases respectively, with 12 bases between them. Germline V gives CDR1 LNHDA, CDR2 SQIVND (reference sequence). This receptor was taken from a man aged 65-85 years with lung cancer. Sequencing used PBMCs. The chain couples TRBV19 to TRBJ1-2, with D hard to call. CDR3 residues: CASSIEAAPLYGYTF. CDR3 sequence (DNA): TGTGCCAGTAGTATAGAGGCGGCGCCACTCTATGGCTACACCTTC.